This TCR beta chain was recovered during a study of blood T cell repertoires in COVID-19. Overall study context: Italy, Spain and the United States were the sources of the convalescent and acute COVID-19 samples. The analysed material was cDNA or gDNA that came from T cells, B-cell-depleted T cells, or PBMCs.

This clone has more than one count but fewer than ten. Clones were read by immunoSEQ multiplex PCR, and TCRdb kept only the in-frame ones, dropping some. The sample carries some 150,000 clones, 75% to 90% recorded once. Sequencing was carried out using peripheral blood. The clonotype originates from a woman aged 40 to 50 with acute or convalescent COVID-19.

For the CDR3, the DNA is TGTGCCAGCACCCCAGGACAAATGAACACTGAAGCTTTCTTT. It encodes CASTPGQMNTEAFF. This chain uses TRBV7-2 with TRBJ1-1; TRBD1 is a possible D gene (5 bases). V lost 7 bases to trimming and J lost 0 bases, with 12 bases between them. Germline V gene sequence: CDR1 SGHTA, CDR2 FQGNSA. CDR3 length: 14 residues.